These 30 T cell receptor beta chains share one sample of origin, sequenced in a study of T-cell memory formation after mild COVID-19 (dated by TCRdb to the early 2020s). The library was prepared using 5' RACE. Reads for this sample came from an Illumina NovaSeq 6000. The raw public data were reprocessed by TCRdb itself: fastp quality trimming at Q25, MiXCR clonotype calling, in-frame beta chains only. Records with the same CDR3 protein are collapsed into one entry carrying the most frequent genes and DNA. For this sample the table gives hundreds of thousands of distinct CDR3 sequences, of which around 27% were detected only once. The ten largest make up roughly 14% of the sample. The specimen sequenced was PBMCs or a T cell subset sorted from them (not recorded which). These receptors originate from an adult woman who had mild COVID-19 (a few samples of this study predate the infection). The sample titles of this study are shuffled in the database, so cell type and time point are left out; the donor was told from shared clones.

This clonotype came up a few times. The rearrangement links TRBV7-2 to TRBJ2-3, with D possibly being TRBD2 (6 bases). Looked up from germline, CDR1 is SGHTA and CDR2 is FQGNSA. This CDR3 comprises 14 residues. Trimming removed 8 bases from V and 2 bases from J, with 14 bases in between. CDR3: CASRGWRATDTQYF. CDR3 DNA sequence: TGTGCCAGCCGGGGGTGGAGGGCCACAGATACGCAGTATTTT.

The chain carries TRBV5-1 and TRBJ2-1; 13 bases match TRBD2. CDR3 size: 14 residues. V shed 7 bases, J shed 9 bases, and the junction held 7 bases outside the gene matches. Germline CDR1 reads SGHRS; CDR2 reads YFSETQ. CDR3 in DNA: TGCGCCAGCTTTGGACTAGCGGGAGCATCTGAGCAGTTCTTC. Protein product: CASFGLAGASEQFF.

This clonotype was observed a few times. V usage is TRBV5-1 and J usage is TRBJ1-2; perhaps TRBD1 as D (5 bases). Looked up from germline, CDR1 is SGHRS and CDR2 is YFSETQ. V was cut by 4 bases and J by 0 bases, with 10 bases left in between. The CDR3 runs 14 residues. The CDR3 region has the DNA TGCGCCAGCAGCCAGGGAGGGGCTAACTATGGCTACACCTTC. This codes for CASSQGGANYGYTF.

This clonotype was picked up a small number of times. The chain uses TRBV4-2 and TRBJ1-2; D unclear. Germline V lookup: CDR1 LGHNA, CDR2 YNFKEQ. The CDR3 sequence is 14 residues long. V lost 7 bases, J lost 1 base, and 13 bases lay in between. The CDR3 sequence is CASNHIGSNYGYTF. The CDR3 region has the DNA TGTGCCAGCAACCACATTGGGAGTAACTATGGCTACACCTTC.

The sample holds one count of this clonotype. V and J are TRBV24-1 and TRBJ2-1, with D perhaps matching TRBD2 (5 bases). The V gene's germline CDR1 is KGHDR and CDR2 SFDVKD. Trimming took 10 bases from V and 6 from J, leaving 15 bases between them. The CDR3 covers 13 residues. The CDR3 spells CATRTQAGNEQFF. CDR3 DNA: TGTGCCACTCGGACGCAGGCGGGCAATGAGCAGTTCTTC.

The chain uses TRBV6-2 or TRBV6-3 and TRBJ2-3; 9 nucleotides match TRBD1. Losses at the gene ends were 8 bases for V and 4 bases for J; bases not matched to a gene: 13. The CDR3 runs to 16 residues. CDR1 is MNHEY and CDR2 is SVGEGT in the germline V gene. The CDR3 region is CASEPGLTGGSDTQYF. The CDR3 region has the DNA TGTGCCAGCGAGCCGGGCCTGACAGGGGGTTCAGATACGCAGTATTTT.

The chain links TRBV12-3 or TRBV12-4 to TRBJ2-5; D is possibly TRBD2 (6 bases). CDR3 size: 16 residues. V was cut by 3 bases and J by 0 bases, with 14 bases left in between. The CDR3 loop is CASSFSRETYQETQYF. CDR3 coding DNA: TGTGCCAGCAGTTTTAGTCGGGAGACGTACCAAGAGACCCAGTACTTC.

The rearrangement uses TRBV6-5 and TRBJ2-1; no reliable D call. Deletions cut 2 bases from V and 8 bases from J, with 16 bases between. CDR1 is MNHEY, CDR2 SVGAGI, per germline. The CDR3 spans 15 residues. The CDR3 DNA reads TGTGCCAGCAGTTACCTAGGTGGCCGCGGCGATGAGCAGTTCTTC. Translated, it gives CASSYLGGRGDEQFF.

The V and J genes are TRBV12-3 or TRBV12-4 and TRBJ2-2; TRBD2 aligns across 7 bases. The CDR3 covers 16 residues. Trimming removed 2 bases from V and 0 bases from J; junction bases left unmatched: 3. CDR3 nucleotide sequence: TGTGCCAGCAGTTTATATGGACTAGCGAACACCGGGGAGCTGTTTTTT. This translates into CASSLYGLANTGELFF.

This clonotype was seen only a few times. The chain joins TRBV5-6 to TRBJ1-1, with 7 bases that match TRBD1. This CDR3 comprises 16 residues. After removal of 4 bases from V and 2 bases from J, the junction contained 11 bases not matched to a gene. Germline values: CDR1 SGHDT, CDR2 YYEEEE. The CDR3: CASSLDRARGNTEAFF. As DNA, the CDR3 is TGTGCCAGCAGCCTCGACAGGGCTCGGGGAAACACTGAAGCTTTCTTT.

This clonotype was recorded a few times. The J gene is TRBJ2-7, the V gene TRBV30; the D gene is possibly TRBD1 (5 bases). The CDR3 consists of 11 residues. Germline V gene lookup returns CDR1 GTSNPN and CDR2 SVGIG (reference sequence). V dropped 3 bases and J dropped 3 bases, with 6 bases sitting between them. The CDR3 DNA sequence: TGTGCCTGGAGCAGGGTCTACGAGCAGTACTTC. This encodes CAWSRVYEQYF.

The DNA of the CDR3 is TGCGCCAGCAGCCAAGTACAGGGGGGAGGATACGAGCAGTACTTC. It translates to CASSQVQGGGYEQYF. V gene TRBV4-1 combines with J gene TRBJ2-7, with 8 positions matching TRBD1. The CDR3 covers 15 residues. Germline V gene sequence: CDR1 MGHRA, CDR2 YSYEKL. The ends lost 1 base at V and 4 bases at J; junction bases unmatched: 6.

In this sample, this clonotype turned up a few times. V is TRBV19 and J is TRBJ1-1; a possible D gene is TRBD1 (6 bases). Trimming took off 6 bases at V and 1 base at J, with 30 bases between the two ends. Per germline, CDR1 LNHDA and CDR2 SQIVND (reference sequence). The CDR3 extends over 20 amino acids. In nucleotides, the CDR3 is TGTGCCAGTAGCCCCATTGGCTTTACCGGGATTATGGGGGCGAACACTGAAGCTTTCTTT. As protein: CASSPIGFTGIMGANTEAFF.

This chain connects TRBV5-1 to TRBJ2-3; tentative D call: TRBD2 (7 bases). CDR3 size: 18 residues. Germline V lookup: CDR1 SGHRS, CDR2 YFSETQ. V lost 1 base and J 3 bases, leaving 21 bases between the germline ends. The DNA of the CDR3 is TGCGCCAGCAGCTTGCGAGGGGGAAGCGGGGAACCTACAGATACGCAGTATTTT. This gives the protein CASSLRGGSGEPTDTQYF.

This clonotype was counted a few times. The rearrangement links TRBV2 to TRBJ2-6; D gene ambiguous. CDR3 length equals 15 residues. Trimming cost V 3 bases and J 0 bases, with 6 bases left between them. Per the germline V gene, CDR1 is SNHLY and CDR2 is FYNNEI. CDR3 DNA: TGTGCCAGCAGTGACAGGCGCTCTGGGGCCAACGTCCTGACTTTC. As protein: CASSDRRSGANVLTF.

This chain joins TRBV5-1 and TRBJ1-4; no clear D. Germline V gene data show CDR1 as SGHRS and CDR2 as YFSETQ. Trimming pared 2 bases from V and 5 bases from J, leaving 10 bases between. CDR3 length: 14 residues. The CDR3 spells CASSFLGSNEKLFF. For the CDR3, the DNA is TGCGCCAGCAGCTTCTTAGGGAGCAATGAAAAACTGTTTTTT.

This clonotype has only a few counts. V is TRBV20-1 and J is TRBJ2-7; D is unclear. Trimming stripped 0 bases from V and 0 bases from J, with 6 bases between. CDR3 length equals 13 residues. Germline V gene data show CDR1 as DFQATT and CDR2 as SNEGSKA (reference sequence). CDR3 sequence reads: CSARDPISYEQYF. CDR3 DNA sequence: TGCAGTGCTAGAGATCCAATCTCCTACGAGCAGTACTTC.

The rearrangement links TRBV6-6 to TRBJ1-1; D unresolved. The CDR3 is 13 amino acids. V was clipped by 0 bases and J by 8 bases, with 10 bases between them. Germline CDR1 reads MNHNY; CDR2 reads SVGAGI (reference sequence). The CDR3 DNA reads TGTGCCAGCAGTTACTCGAGGGAGAACGAAGCTTTCTTT. This codes for CASSYSRENEAFF.

This clonotype was detected a few times. V and J are TRBV20-1 and TRBJ1-3, with D possibly TRBD1 on 5 matching bases. The CDR3 totals 12 residues. Deletions cut 2 bases from V and 7 bases from J, with 9 bases between. The germline V gene has CDR1 DFQATT and CDR2 SNEGSKA (reference sequence). The CDR3 DNA follows: TGCAGTGCTAGAAACGAGGGGAACACCATATATTTT. It codes for CSARNEGNTIYF.

The chain joins TRBV7-9 to TRBJ2-1; D ambiguous. In germline, CDR1 is SEHNR, CDR2 FQNEAQ (reference sequence). The V end lost 2 bases, the J end lost 6 bases, and 8 bases lay between the germline ends. This CDR3 contains 13 residues. This CDR3 reads CASSLFLANEQFF. The CDR3 nucleotides are TGTGCCAGCAGCTTATTCTTGGCCAATGAGCAGTTCTTC.

This chain connects TRBV25-1 to TRBJ1-2, with D unresolved. Looked up from germline, CDR1 is MGHDK and CDR2 is SYGVNS. V lost 5 bases to trimming and J lost 10 bases, with 11 bases between them. The CDR3 is 11 residues long. The chain's CDR3 is CASSTAYYYTF. The CDR3 nucleotides are TGTGCCAGCAGTACCGCCTACTACTACACCTTC.

The chain is built from TRBV5-5 and TRBJ2-3, with a weak D call TRBD1 (5 bases). The V end lost 7 bases, the J end lost 5 bases, and 11 bases lay between the germline ends. Germline V gene sequence: CDR1 SGHKS, CDR2 YYEKEE (reference sequence). CDR3 size: 12 residues. CDR3 in DNA: TGTGCCAGCCTGGGGCTAGAAGATACGCAGTATTTT. Its translation: CASLGLEDTQYF.

This clonotype was detected only a few times. V and J are TRBV7-9 and TRBJ2-4; D is possibly TRBD1 (5 bases). Per germline, CDR1 SEHNR and CDR2 FQNEAQ (reference sequence). V was cut by 5 bases and J by 6 bases, with 23 bases left in between. The CDR3 is 17 residues long. The CDR3 loop reads CASSPEPGAPPPNIQYF. The DNA of the CDR3 is TGTGCCAGCAGCCCCGAGCCTGGGGCCCCCCCGCCAAACATTCAGTACTTC.

This clonotype came up a few times. The V and J genes are TRBV7-9 and TRBJ1-1; D is possibly TRBD1 (5 bases). The CDR3 consists of 10 residues. Germline loops: CDR1 SEHNR, CDR2 FQNEAQ (reference sequence). Here the CDR3 reads CGGVLPEAFF. DNA for the CDR3: TGTGGGGGGGTGTTACCTGAAGCTTTCTTT.

This clonotype was seen a handful of times. The CDR3 is CASSPPDGPDTQYF. DNA of the CDR3: TGTGCCAGCTCACCACCTGACGGGCCGGATACGCAGTATTTT. The J gene is TRBJ2-3, the V gene TRBV18; D not certain. The V end lost 0 bases, the J end lost 6 bases, and 10 bases lay between the germline ends. The CDR3 length is 14 residues. From germline, CDR1 is KGHSH and CDR2 LQKENI.

V is TRBV20-1 and J is TRBJ2-1; a weak D match, TRBD1 (5 bases). V was shortened by 0 bases and J by 4 bases, with 16 bases between the two germline ends. This CDR3 has 16 amino acids. Germline CDR1 and CDR2: DFQATT and SNEGSKA (reference sequence). DNA of the CDR3: TGCAGTGCTAGAGAGGAGTGGGGCCTCGGATACAATGAGCAGTTCTTC. Protein: CSAREEWGLGYNEQFF.

The rearrangement joins TRBV6-5 to TRBJ1-2; D unresolved. The germline CDR1 and CDR2 sequences are MNHEY and SVGAGI. The CDR3 runs to 15 residues. V was cut by 6 bases and J by 8 bases, with 22 bases left in between. CDR3 nucleotides: TGTGCCAGCAGCCCACCGTTAGTCGGTCTTGGGGGCTACACCTTC. Its protein product is CASSPPLVGLGGYTF.

The V gene is TRBV5-1, the J gene TRBJ2-7; D tentatively fits TRBD1 or TRBD2 (5 bases each). Trimming stripped 4 bases from V and 0 bases from J, with 17 bases between. Germline CDR1 SGHRS, CDR2 YFSETQ. The CDR3 runs to 16 residues. The CDR3, as DNA: TGCGCCAGCAGCGCCGGGGACGACGGTAGCTCCTACGAGCAGTACTTC. It codes for CASSAGDDGSSYEQYF. The variable domain in full, with the rest retrieved from reference TRBV5-1 and TRBJ2-7, is KAGVTQTPRYLIKTRGQQVTLSCSPISGHRSVSWYQQTPGQGLQFLFEYFSETQRNKGNFPGRFSGRQFSNSRSEMNVSTLELGDSALYLCASSAGDDGSSYEQYFGPGTRLTVT.

This chain uses TRBV24-1 with TRBJ2-1; 7 bases line up with TRBD1. Germline V gene sequence: CDR1 KGHDR, CDR2 SFDVKD. V shed 7 bases and J 4 bases; nucleotides not matched to a gene: 3. The CDR3 is made up of 13 amino acids. CDR3 loop: CATSGTAYNEQFF. DNA for the CDR3: TGTGCCACCAGCGGGACAGCTTACAATGAGCAGTTCTTC.

In this sample, this clonotype turned up many times. The J gene is TRBJ1-2, the V gene TRBV5-1; TRBD1 might be the D (6 bases). The CDR3 spans 13 residues. V was shortened by 0 bases and J by 3 bases, with 6 bases between the two germline ends. In germline, CDR1 is SGHRS, CDR2 YFSETQ. The CDR3 DNA is TGCGCCAGCAGCTTGGCAGGGGACTATGGCTACACCTTC. Protein sequence: CASSLAGDYGYTF.